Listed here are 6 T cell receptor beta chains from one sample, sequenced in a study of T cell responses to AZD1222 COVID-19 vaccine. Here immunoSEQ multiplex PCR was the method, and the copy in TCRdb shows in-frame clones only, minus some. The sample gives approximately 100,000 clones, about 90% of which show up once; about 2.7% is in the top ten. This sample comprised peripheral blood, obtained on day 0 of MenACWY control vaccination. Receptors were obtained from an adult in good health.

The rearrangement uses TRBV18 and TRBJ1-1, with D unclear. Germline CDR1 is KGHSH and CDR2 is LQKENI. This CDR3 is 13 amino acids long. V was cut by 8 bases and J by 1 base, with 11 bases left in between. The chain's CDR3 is CASTMGRNTEAFF. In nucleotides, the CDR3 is TGTGCCAGCACTATGGGGAGGAACACTGAAGCTTTCTTT.

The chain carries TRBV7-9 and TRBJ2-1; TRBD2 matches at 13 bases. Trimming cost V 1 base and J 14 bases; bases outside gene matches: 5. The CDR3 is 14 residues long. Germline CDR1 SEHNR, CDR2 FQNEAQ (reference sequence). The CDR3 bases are TGTGCCAGCAGCTTAGGACTAGCGGGGGGCCGGGAGTTCTTC. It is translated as CASSLGLAGGREFF.

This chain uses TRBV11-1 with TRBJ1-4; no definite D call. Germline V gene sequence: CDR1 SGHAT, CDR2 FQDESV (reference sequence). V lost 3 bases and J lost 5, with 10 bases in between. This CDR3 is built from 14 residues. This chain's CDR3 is CASSFTRGNEKLFF. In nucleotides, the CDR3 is TGTGCCAGCAGCTTCACGCGGGGAAATGAAAAACTGTTTTTT.

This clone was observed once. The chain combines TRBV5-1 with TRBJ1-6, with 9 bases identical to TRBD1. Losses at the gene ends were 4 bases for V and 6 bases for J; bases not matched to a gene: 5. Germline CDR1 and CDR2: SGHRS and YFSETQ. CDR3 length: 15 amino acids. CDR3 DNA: TGCGCCAGCAGCCTGGGGACAGGGATTAATTCACCCCTCCACTTT. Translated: CASSLGTGINSPLHF.

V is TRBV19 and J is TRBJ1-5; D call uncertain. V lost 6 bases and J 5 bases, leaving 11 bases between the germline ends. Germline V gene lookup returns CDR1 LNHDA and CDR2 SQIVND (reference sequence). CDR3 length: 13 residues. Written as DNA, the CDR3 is TGTGCCAGTAGCCCGAACAGCTATCAGCCCCAGCATTTT. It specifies CASSPNSYQPQHF. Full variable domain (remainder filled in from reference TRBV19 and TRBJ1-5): DGGITQSPKYLFRKEGQNVTLSCEQNLNHDAMYWYRQDPGQGLRLIYYSQIVNDFQKGDIAEGYSVSREKKESFPLTVTSAQKNPTAFYLCASSPNSYQPQHFGDGTRLSIL.

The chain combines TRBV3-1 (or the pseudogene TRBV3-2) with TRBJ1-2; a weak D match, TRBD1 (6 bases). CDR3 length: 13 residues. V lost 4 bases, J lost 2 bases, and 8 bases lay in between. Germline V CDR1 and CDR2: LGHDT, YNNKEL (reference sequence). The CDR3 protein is CASSLQGNYGYTF. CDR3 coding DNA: TGTGCCAGCAGCCTGCAGGGGAACTATGGCTACACCTTC.